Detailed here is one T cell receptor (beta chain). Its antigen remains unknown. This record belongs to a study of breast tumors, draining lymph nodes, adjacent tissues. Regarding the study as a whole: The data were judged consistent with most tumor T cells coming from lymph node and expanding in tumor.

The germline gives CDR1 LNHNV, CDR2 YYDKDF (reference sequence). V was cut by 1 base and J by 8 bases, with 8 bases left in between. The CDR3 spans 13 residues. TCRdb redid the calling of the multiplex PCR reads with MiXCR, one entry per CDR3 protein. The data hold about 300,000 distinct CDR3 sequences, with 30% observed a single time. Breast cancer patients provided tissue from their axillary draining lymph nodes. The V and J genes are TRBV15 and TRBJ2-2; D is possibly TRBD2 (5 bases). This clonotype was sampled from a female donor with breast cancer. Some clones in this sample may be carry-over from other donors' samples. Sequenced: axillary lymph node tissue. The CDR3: CATSRGSGGELFF. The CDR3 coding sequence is TGTGCCACCAGCAGAGGAAGCGGTGGGGAGCTGTTTTTT.